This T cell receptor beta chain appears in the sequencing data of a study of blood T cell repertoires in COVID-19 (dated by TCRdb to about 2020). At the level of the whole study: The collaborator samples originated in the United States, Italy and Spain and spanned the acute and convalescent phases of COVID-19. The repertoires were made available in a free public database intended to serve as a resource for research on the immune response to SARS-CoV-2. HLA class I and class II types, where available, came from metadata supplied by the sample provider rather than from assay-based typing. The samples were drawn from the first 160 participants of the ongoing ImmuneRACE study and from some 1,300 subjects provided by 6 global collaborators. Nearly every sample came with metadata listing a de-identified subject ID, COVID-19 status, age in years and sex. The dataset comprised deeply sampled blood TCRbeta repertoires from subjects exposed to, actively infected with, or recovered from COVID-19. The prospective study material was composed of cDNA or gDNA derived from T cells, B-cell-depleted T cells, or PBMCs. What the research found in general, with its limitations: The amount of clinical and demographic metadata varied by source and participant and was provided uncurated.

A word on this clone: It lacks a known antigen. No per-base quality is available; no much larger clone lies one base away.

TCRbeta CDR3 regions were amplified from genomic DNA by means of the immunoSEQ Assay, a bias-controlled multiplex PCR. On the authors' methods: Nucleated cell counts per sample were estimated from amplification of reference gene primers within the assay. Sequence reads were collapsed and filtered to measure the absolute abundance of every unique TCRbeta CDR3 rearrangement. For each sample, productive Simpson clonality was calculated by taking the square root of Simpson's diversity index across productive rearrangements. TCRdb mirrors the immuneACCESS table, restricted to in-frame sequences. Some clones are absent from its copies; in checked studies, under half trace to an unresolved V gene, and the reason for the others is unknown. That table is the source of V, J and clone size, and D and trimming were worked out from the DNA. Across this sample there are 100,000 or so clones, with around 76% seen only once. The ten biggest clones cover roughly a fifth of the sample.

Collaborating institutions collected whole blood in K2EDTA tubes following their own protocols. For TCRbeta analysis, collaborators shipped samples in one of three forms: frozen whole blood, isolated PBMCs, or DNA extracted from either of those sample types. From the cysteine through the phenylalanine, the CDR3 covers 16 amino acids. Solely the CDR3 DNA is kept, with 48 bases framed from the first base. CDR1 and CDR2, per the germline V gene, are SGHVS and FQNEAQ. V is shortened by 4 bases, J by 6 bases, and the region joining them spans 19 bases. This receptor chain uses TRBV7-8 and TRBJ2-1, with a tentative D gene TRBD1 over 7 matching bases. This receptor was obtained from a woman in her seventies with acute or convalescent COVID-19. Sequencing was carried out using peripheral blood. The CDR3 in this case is CASSYQGGRGSNEQFF. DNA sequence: TGTGCCAGCAGCTATCAGGGGGGCCGAGGATCCAATGAGCAGTTCTTC.